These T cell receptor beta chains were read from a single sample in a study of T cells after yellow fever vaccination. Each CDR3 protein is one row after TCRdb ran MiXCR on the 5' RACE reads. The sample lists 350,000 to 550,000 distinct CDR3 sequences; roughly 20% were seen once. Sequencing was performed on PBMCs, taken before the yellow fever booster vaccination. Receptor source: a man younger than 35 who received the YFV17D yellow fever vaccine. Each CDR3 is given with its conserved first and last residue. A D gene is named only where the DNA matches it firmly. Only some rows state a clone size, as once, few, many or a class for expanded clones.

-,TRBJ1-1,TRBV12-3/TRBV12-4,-,CASSSSQRRFF,TGTGCCAGCAGTTCTTCACAGCGCCGATTCTTT
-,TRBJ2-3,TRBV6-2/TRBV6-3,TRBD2,CASSPGPGLAAADTQYF,TGTGCCAGCAGTCCCGGCCCTGGACTAGCGGCGGCAGATACGCAGTATTTT
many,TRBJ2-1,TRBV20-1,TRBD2,CSADWTSGGAGEQFF,TGCAGTGCGGACTGGACTAGCGGGGGGGCTGGTGAGCAGTTCTTC
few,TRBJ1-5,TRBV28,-,CASSLLAGGADQPQHF,TGTGCCAGCAGTTTACTCGCGGGGGGCGCGGATCAGCCCCAGCATTTT
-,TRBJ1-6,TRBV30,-,CAWDEGSPLHF,TGTGCCTGGGACGAGGGATCACCCCTCCACTTT
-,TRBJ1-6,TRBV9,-,CASSVELGNSPLHF,TGTGCCAGCAGCGTAGAGCTGGGGAATTCACCCCTCCACTTT
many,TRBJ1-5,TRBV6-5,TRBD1,CASSPKGGYGNQPQHF,TGTGCCAGCAGCCCGAAAGGGGGCTATGGCAATCAGCCCCAGCATTTT
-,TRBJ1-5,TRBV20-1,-,CSALRPTGNPPQHF,TGCAGTGCTCTCCGGCCCACGGGGAACCCGCCCCAGCATTTT
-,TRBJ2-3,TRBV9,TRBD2,CASSAAGTNPQYF,TGTGCCAGCAGCGCGGCCGGGACTAATCCGCAGTATTTT
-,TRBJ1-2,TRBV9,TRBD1,CASTRDGQGGGYTF,TGTGCCAGCACCAGAGATGGACAGGGGGGTGGCTACACCTTC
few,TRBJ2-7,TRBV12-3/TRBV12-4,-,CASGKAGSYEQYF,TGTGCCAGCGGAAAGGCGGGCTCCTACGAGCAGTACTTC
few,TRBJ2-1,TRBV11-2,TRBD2,CASSTRTSGNNEQFF,TGTGCCAGCAGCACCAGGACTAGCGGTAACAATGAGCAGTTCTTC
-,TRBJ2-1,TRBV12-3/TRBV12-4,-,CASSFGGTGEQFF,TGTGCCAGCAGTTTTGGGGGCACGGGTGAGCAGTTCTTC
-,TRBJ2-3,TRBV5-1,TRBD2,CASSLAWGGTDTQYF,TGCGCCAGCAGCTTGGCGTGGGGAGGGACAGATACGCAGTATTTT
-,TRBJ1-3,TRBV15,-,CATSRDGGPSGNTIYF,TGTGCCACCAGCAGAGATGGCGGTCCCTCTGGAAACACCATATATTTT
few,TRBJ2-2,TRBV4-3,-,CASSQDRPIRTGVTGELFF,TGCGCCAGCAGCCAAGATAGACCGATTAGGACGGGGGTTACCGGGGAGCTGTTTTTT